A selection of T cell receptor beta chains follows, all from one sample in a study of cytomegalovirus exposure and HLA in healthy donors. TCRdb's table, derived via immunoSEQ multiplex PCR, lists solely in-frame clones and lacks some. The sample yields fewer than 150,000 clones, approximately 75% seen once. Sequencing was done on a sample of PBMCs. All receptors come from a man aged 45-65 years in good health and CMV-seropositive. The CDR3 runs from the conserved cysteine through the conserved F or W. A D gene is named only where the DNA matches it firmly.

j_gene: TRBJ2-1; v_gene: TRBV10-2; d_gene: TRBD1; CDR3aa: CASKERDRHEQFF
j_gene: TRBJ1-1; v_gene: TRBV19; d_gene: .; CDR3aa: CASSRTVSTEAFF
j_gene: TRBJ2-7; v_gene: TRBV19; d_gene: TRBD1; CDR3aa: CASKPYDRGPYEQYF
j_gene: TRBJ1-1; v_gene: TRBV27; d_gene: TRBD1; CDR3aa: CASSSPGTAPVSAFF
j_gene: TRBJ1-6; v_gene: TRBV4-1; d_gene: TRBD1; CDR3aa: CASSQVGQGNSPLHF
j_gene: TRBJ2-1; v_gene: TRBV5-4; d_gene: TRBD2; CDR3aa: CASSPTLAGVSNEQFF
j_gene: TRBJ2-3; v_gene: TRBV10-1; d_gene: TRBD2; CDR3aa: CASGQGTSGITDTQYF
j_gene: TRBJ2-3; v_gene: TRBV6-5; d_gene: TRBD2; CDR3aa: CASSFLAGGNQDTQYF
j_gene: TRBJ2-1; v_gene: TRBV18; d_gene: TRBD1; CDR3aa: CASSPPGQGIHEQFF
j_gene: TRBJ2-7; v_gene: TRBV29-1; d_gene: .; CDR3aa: CSVTRDTREQYF
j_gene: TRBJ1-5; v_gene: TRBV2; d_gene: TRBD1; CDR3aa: CASSVQGARNQPQHF
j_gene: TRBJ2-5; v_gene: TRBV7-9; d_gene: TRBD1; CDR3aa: CASSPTGGRETQYF
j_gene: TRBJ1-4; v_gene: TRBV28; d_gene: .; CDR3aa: CASSTGGLATNEKLFF
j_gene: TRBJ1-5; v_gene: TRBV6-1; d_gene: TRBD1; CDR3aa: CASTQDRLLGSAQHF
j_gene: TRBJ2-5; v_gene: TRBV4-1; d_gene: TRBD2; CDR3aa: CASSPSGGGRETQYF
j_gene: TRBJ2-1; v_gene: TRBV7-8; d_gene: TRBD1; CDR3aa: CASSRGTASYNEQFF
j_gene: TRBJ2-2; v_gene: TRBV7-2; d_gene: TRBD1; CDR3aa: CASSFDRATGELFF
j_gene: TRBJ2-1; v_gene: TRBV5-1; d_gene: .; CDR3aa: CASSPYSSYNEQFF
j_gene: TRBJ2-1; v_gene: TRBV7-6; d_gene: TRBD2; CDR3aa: CASSPGLAVMGPFF
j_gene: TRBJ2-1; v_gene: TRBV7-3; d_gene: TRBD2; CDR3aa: CASSPGLAGGNEQFF
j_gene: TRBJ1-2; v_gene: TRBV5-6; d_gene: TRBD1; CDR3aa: CASSSSPDRGRGYGYTF
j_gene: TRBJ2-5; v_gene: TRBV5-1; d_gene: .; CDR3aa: CASSLSGQETQYF
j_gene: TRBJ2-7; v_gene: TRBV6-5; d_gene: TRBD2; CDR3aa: CASSSGTRYEQYF
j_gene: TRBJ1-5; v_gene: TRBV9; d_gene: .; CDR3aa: CASSPRGGNQPQHF
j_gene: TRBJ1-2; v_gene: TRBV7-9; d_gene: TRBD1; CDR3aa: CASSLGQGGNYGYTF
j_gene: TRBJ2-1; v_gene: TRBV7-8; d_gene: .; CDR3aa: CASSLVQGSNEQFF
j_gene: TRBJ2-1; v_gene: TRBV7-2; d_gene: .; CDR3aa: CASSPFRVPPFF
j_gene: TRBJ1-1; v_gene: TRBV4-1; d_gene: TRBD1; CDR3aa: CASSQLRGQGYTEAFF
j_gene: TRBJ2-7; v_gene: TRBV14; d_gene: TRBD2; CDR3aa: CASSRGAGGTLEQYF
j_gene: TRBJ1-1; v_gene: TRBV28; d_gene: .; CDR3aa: CASSLSGVETEAFF
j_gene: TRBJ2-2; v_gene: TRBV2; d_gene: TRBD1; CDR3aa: CASRGQGALTGELFF
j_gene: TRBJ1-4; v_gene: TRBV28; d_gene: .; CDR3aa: CASSERGGGGEKLFF
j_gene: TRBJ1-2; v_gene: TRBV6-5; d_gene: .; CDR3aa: CATITPMGHDVGYTF
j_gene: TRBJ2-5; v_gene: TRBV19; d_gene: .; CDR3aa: CASSPRTGRAKQETQYF
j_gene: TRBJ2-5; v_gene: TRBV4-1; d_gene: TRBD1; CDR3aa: CASSHVQGGRETQYF
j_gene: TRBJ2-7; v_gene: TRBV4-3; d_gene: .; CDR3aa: CASSQDWWGAYEQYF
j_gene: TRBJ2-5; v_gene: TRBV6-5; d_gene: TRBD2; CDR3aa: CASNSGGLQETQYF
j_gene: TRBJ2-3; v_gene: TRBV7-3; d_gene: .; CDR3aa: CASSQDSQQYF
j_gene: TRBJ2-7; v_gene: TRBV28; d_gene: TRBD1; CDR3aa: CASSLDRGYEQYF
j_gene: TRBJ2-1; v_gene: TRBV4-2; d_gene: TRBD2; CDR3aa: CASSQGGGLAMNEQFF
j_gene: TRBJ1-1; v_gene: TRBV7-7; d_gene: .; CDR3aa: CASSPPGGTEAFF